This is a list of T cell receptor beta chains from one sample in a study of vaccination effects on CD4 cells after COVID-19. Clones were read by immunoSEQ multiplex PCR, and TCRdb kept only the in-frame ones, dropping some. The data hold under 45,000 clones, with around 77% observed a single time. These receptors are not linked to any known antigen. Sample: CD4+ T cells from PBMCs cultured with HCoV-NL63 spike peptides, taken before COVID-19 vaccination. Every receptor here comes from a human donor who received a COVID-19 vaccine. The CDR3 runs from the conserved cysteine through the conserved F or W. Fields, in order: D gene, clone size, V gene, J gene, CDR3 protein, CDR3 DNA. A D gene is named only where the DNA matches it firmly. Not every row has a clone size; where given, it reads once, few, many or a size class.

>.|.|TRBV6-4|TRBJ2-2
CASSAGGGFTGELFF
TGTGCCAGCAGTGCCGGCGGGGGCTTCACCGGGGAGCTGTTTTTT
>TRBD1|.|TRBV5-1|TRBJ1-4
CASSVGGTVKTNEKLFF
TGCGCCAGCAGCGTGGGGGGGACAGTGAAAACTAATGAAAAACTGTTTTTT
>TRBD1|.|TRBV5-1|TRBJ1-1
CASSGGTGGANTEAFF
TGCGCCAGCAGCGGGGGGACAGGGGGTGCGAACACTGAAGCTTTCTTT
>TRBD1|few|TRBV7-7|TRBJ2-1
CASSRTGVNEQFF
TGTGCCAGCAGCCGGACAGGGGTCAATGAGCAGTTCTTC
>.|.|TRBV7-2|TRBJ2-3
CASSRGDTQYF
TGTGCCAGCAGCCGGGGGGATACGCAGTATTTT
>TRBD1|.|TRBV5-1|TRBJ1-5
CASSLGDRAVGQPQHF
TGCGCCAGCAGCTTGGGGGACAGGGCGGTTGGTCAGCCCCAGCATTTT
>.|.|TRBV9|TRBJ2-1
CASSPGSGLSSYNEQFF
TGTGCCAGCAGCCCGGGGAGCGGCCTAAGCTCCTACAATGAGCAGTTCTTC
>TRBD2|.|TRBV7-3|TRBJ2-1
CASSSGGSGVRRNEQFF
TGTGCCAGCAGCTCCGGAGGTAGCGGGGTAAGAAGGAATGAGCAGTTCTTC
>TRBD1|.|TRBV6-6|TRBJ1-6
CASSPDRGVTYNSPLHF
TGTGCCAGCAGTCCCGACAGGGGCGTGACCTATAATTCACCCCTCCACTTT
>TRBD1|few|TRBV27|TRBJ1-5
CASSRDRGTQPQHF
TGTGCCAGCAGTAGGGACAGGGGAACTCAGCCCCAGCATTTT
>TRBD2|.|TRBV18|TRBJ2-3
CASSPGTSGTDTQYF
TGTGCCAGCTCGCCTGGGACTAGCGGAACAGATACGCAGTATTTT
>.|.|TRBV30|TRBJ1-2
CAWSVSEGPGGYTF
TGTGCCTGGAGTGTGAGTGAGGGCCCCGGGGGCTACACCTTC
>.|once|TRBV6-5|TRBJ1-1
CASSYSRNRMNTEAFF
TGTGCCAGCAGTTACTCGAGGAACAGGATGAACACTGAAGCTTTCTTT
>.|.|TRBV11-3|TRBJ1-1
CASSLDGNKGAEAFF
TGTGCCAGCAGCTTAGATGGAAATAAGGGGGCTGAAGCTTTCTTT
>TRBD1|.|TRBV5-1|TRBJ1-5
CASSQGAGEQPQHF
TGCGCCAGCAGCCAGGGGGCTGGGGAACAGCCCCAGCATTTT
>TRBD2|.|TRBV2|TRBJ2-3
CASSRLAGGADTQYF
TGTGCCAGCAGCAGACTAGCGGGGGGGGCAGATACGCAGTATTTT
>.|few|TRBV9|TRBJ1-4
CASSSTAATNEKLFF
TGTGCCAGCAGCTCCACAGCTGCAACTAATGAAAAACTGTTTTTT
>.|few|TRBV9|TRBJ1-1
CASSVAGGHTEAFF
TGTGCCAGCAGCGTAGCGGGGGGGCACACTGAAGCTTTCTTT
>.|.|TRBV5-8|TRBJ2-6
CASGGDTGGANVLTF
TGTGCCAGCGGGGGGGACACGGGAGGGGCCAACGTCCTGACTTTC
>.|few|TRBV12-3/TRBV12-4|TRBJ2-1
CASSLNRVSQFF
TGTGCCAGCAGTTTGAACAGGGTTTCGCAGTTCTTC
>.|.|TRBV12-3/TRBV12-4|TRBJ1-1
CASSFRREGEAFF
TGTGCCAGCAGTTTTCGGAGGGAGGGTGAAGCTTTCTTT
>TRBD1|.|TRBV9|TRBJ2-3
CASPEHPEVDRGRLPTDTQYF
TGTGCCAGCCCCGAACATCCTGAGGTGGACAGGGGGCGACTACCCACAGATACGCAGTATTTT
>.|.|TRBV15|TRBJ2-1
CATSRDRGRVEQFF
TGTGCCACCAGCAGAGATAGGGGTCGGGTTGAGCAGTTCTTC
>TRBD1|few|TRBV7-6|TRBJ1-3
CASSPRTGEVGNTIYF
TGTGCCAGCAGCCCTAGGACAGGGGAGGTTGGAAACACCATATATTTT
>TRBD1|.|TRBV28|TRBJ1-1
CASSSDRDSIMNTEAFF
TGTGCCAGCAGTAGCGACCGGGACAGCATTATGAACACTGAAGCTTTCTTT
>.|.|TRBV28|TRBJ2-5
CASSLMIQGGSGETQYF
TGTGCCAGCAGTTTAATGATCCAGGGGGGATCGGGGGAGACCCAGTACTTC
>TRBD1|.|TRBV27|TRBJ2-3
CASSRRDRAGADTQYF
TGTGCCAGCAGTAGGAGGGACAGGGCGGGGGCAGATACGCAGTATTTT
>TRBD2|.|TRBV4-1|TRBJ2-2
CASSQGGGAFGGELFF
TGCGCCAGCAGCCAAGGCGGGGGGGCCTTTGGCGGGGAGCTGTTTTTT
>.|.|TRBV15|TRBJ2-2
CATSHVRAGELFF
TGTGCCACCAGCCACGTCCGGGCCGGGGAGCTGTTTTTT
>.|.|TRBV30|TRBJ1-1
CAWSVTGTNTEAFF
TGTGCCTGGAGTGTTACAGGGACAAACACTGAAGCTTTCTTT
>TRBD2|.|TRBV4-2|TRBJ2-5
CASSRTGQRGGETQYF
TGTGCCAGCAGCCGAACAGGACAAAGGGGAGGGGAGACCCAGTACTTC
>TRBD1|once|TRBV28|TRBJ1-2
CASGTGIPYGYTF
TGTGCCAGCGGGACAGGGATCCCCTATGGCTACACCTTC